Here is one T cell receptor (beta chain) with its context. Its antigen target is currently unknown. Base qualities are missing; no much larger clone stands one base away. The record originates from a study of T cell repertoires in cytomegalovirus infection (dated by TCRdb to about 2019). Describing the broader study: Because public TCR beta signatures pointed to carriage of CMV infection together with the matching HLA type, the HLA type of each donor mattered for the analysis.

V drops 3 bases and J drops 8 bases, leaving 17 bases in between. For CDR1 and CDR2, the germline V gene (reference sequence) lists SGHAT and FQDESV. From the cysteine through the phenylalanine, the CDR3 covers 15 amino acids. Only the CDR3 DNA is retained, 45 bases long and in frame from the first base. The data were produced on an Illumina HiSeq 1500. The raw public data were reprocessed by TCRdb itself: fastp quality trimming at Q25, MiXCR clonotype calling, in-frame beta chains only. Each entry is one CDR3 protein sequence, shown with its most common DNA and genes. For this sample there are roughly 600,000 distinct CDR3 sequences; 20% to 25% appear just once. Under 8.5% of the sample is in the top ten clones. Here is what the overall study found, with its caveats: Cumulative frequency of public TCR beta family members discriminated carriers of CMV infection plus the relevant HLA type in this cohort and an independent roughly 330-donor cohort. The ex vivo response was dominated by HLA-C-restricted CMV-specific TCR beta clonotypes, and the single most frequent clonotype in two of eight donors was supplied by these HLA-C-restricted clonotypes.

The origin of this receptor is a human donor in good health (CMV status not recorded). Some clones in this sample may be carry-over from other donors' samples. Sequenced sample: CD8+ T cells from PBMCs. Recombination linked TRBV11-1 to TRBJ2-1, with no confidently assigned D gene. The CDR3: CASSFRPGPLDEQFF. The DNA is as follows: TGTGCCAGCAGCTTTCGGCCGGGTCCTTTGGATGAGCAGTTCTTC.